This T cell receptor beta chain is drawn from a study of T-cell memory formation after mild COVID-19. About the study: For the most part, TCR clusters were specific to one donor.

Findings of the study overall: Clones from the second wave (peaking day 37) had unconfirmed SARS-CoV-2 specificity.

TCRdb analysed the 5' RACE reads with MiXCR anew, one entry per CDR3 protein. Here the sample spans under 300,000 distinct CDR3 sequences, approximately 8.4% being singletons. The CDR3 sequence is 14 residues long. With 0 bases removed from V and 10 bases from J, the gap between germline ends came to 15 bases. CDR1 ENHRY and CDR2 SYGVKD come from the germline V gene. This clonotype was counted at least ten times. Its antigen is not identified. This TCR was sampled from a man aged 18 to 30 who had mild COVID-19 (a few samples of this study predate the infection). Cell type and time point are not known. Sequencing used PBMCs or a T cell subset sorted from them (not recorded which). V gene TRBV10-3 combines with J gene TRBJ1-1, with D perhaps matching TRBD1 (5 bases). The CDR3 sequence is CAISESRGVWGAFF. Here the CDR3 DNA reads TGTGCCATCAGTGAGTCCCGGGGGGTTTGGGGAGCTTTCTTT.